This is a list of T cell receptor beta chains from one sample in a study of regulatory T cells in long-lasting Graves disease. A single record per CDR3 protein comes from TCRdb applying MiXCR to the multiplex PCR reads. The sample includes about 560,000 distinct CDR3 sequences, 16% of them seen just once. These records were also assigned to another study, of T cells in Graves' hyperthyroidism and ophthalmopathy.

Here the sequenced sample was peripheral blood mononuclear cells (PBMCs), taken at new diagnosis, from a patient treated with antithyroid drugs. All receptors derive from a man younger than 30 with Graves disease. The CDR3 runs from the conserved cysteine through the conserved F or W. Fields, in order: CDR3 protein, V gene.

CASSLDGGPRNTEAFF TRBV5-8
CASSLVGTPDTQYF TRBV5-1
CASIQMGFQSTNEQFF TRBV2
CSARALGLAGGRSYEQYF TRBV20-1
CVSSLIDQRYTEAFF TRBV7-9
CASSPPEAGGSLDEQYF TRBV28
CASSGLAGERNTGELFF TRBV2
CASRLGTNTGELFF TRBV19
CASSEASGIGNTIYF TRBV2
CASSLVRTETEASF TRBV6-2/TRBV6-3
CASIPTSGGSGSYEQYF TRBV5-1
CASSPTTGDDEQFF TRBV18
CASSPRGEQLLYEQYF TRBV18
CSAGSAHQAGGPLSYEQYF TRBV20-1
CASSPRDRGFTDTQYF TRBV18
CASSFLSGSNTGELFF TRBV6-9
CASSRRIGELFF TRBV19
CASSPGTAIYNEQFF TRBV27
CASSEALLQGAVNTEAFF TRBV6-1
CASSSNGETDYEQYF TRBV11-2
CASSATMGAPRNEQFF TRBV7-9
CASSLVDRDENTEAFF TRBV7-6
CASSATLLGETGELFF TRBV2
CASSDHRDPPNYGYTF TRBV6-1
CASSLNRGDTEAFF TRBV27
CASSHLTGSPNGNTIYF TRBV4-2
CASSLGRGSVHPYEQYF TRBV7-2
CASTTGAGAQETQYF TRBV7-8
CASSLWRGTEAFF TRBV27
CASKPGLADLYEQFF TRBV19
CASSLGDFQGNQPQHF TRBV5-1
CASKPGQASYGYTF TRBV19
CASRPQLGPQGPYEQYF TRBV27
CASSRGLAEPYEQYF TRBV9
CAWSVSGMNTDTQYF TRBV30
CASTLGGYNQPQHF TRBV12-3/TRBV12-4
CASSLRESYNEQFF TRBV11-2
CASSPHGGEVNEQFF TRBV9
CSAQSGTAGLAGGNEQFF TRBV20-1
CSATTGGNSNQPQHF TRBV20-1
CASSLVAGGDNEQFF TRBV5-1